There are many counts of the clone carrying this T cell receptor (beta chain). The antigen is not known. This record comes from a study of T cells in Graves' hyperthyroidism and ophthalmopathy. Study observations and caveats: Ophthalmopathy, which appeared later, was predicted by the model a median roughly 6.6 months before onset.

Amplified regions were TCR beta CDR3 sequences from RNA transcripts. A first-round RT-PCR of the TCR CDR3 used the HTBI primer set. TCRdb independently ran MiXCR on the multiplex PCR reads; one entry per CDR3 protein. The profile shows about 700,000 distinct CDR3 sequences, less than 45% of them singletons. The CDR3 covers 14 residues. CDR1 ENHRY and CDR2 SYGVKD come from the germline V gene. The ends were cut back, 6 bases at V and 1 base at J, with 12 bases in the middle. Sample: peripheral blood or thyroid tissue (not recorded which). The chain combines TRBV10-3 with TRBJ1-1; D possibly corresponds to TRBD1 (5 bases). This sequence was found in an adult man with Graves' disease, either hyperthyroidism or ophthalmopathy (not recorded which). This CDR3 reads CAIRTGTANTEAFF. CDR3 coding DNA: TGTGCCATCAGGACGGGGACGGCGAACACTGAAGCTTTCTTT.